The rows below give T cell receptor beta chains drawn from one sample of a study of T-cell memory formation after mild COVID-19. TCRdb reprocessed the 5' RACE reads via MiXCR and lists one record per CDR3 protein. The sample yields a few hundred thousand distinct CDR3 sequences, roughly 21% seen once. Input material: PBMCs or a T cell subset sorted from them (not recorded which). Source of these receptors: an adult woman who had mild COVID-19 (a few samples of this study predate the infection). Cell type and time point are not known. CDR3s include the opening cysteine and the closing phenylalanine or tryptophan. Expanded clones get a size class; other rows say once, few or many, or leave the size out.

TRBV7-2	few	TRBJ1-1	CASSLASGTEAFF
TRBV14	-	TRBJ1-1	CASSQDPLTRTTEAFF
TRBV5-1	-	TRBJ2-3	CASSLTTGATDTQYF
TRBV7-9	many	TRBJ2-2	CASSLYTGELFF
TRBV15	many	TRBJ1-2	CATSIGNYGYTF
TRBV12-3/TRBV12-4	-	TRBJ2-6	CASSLLKTGGSSGANVLTF
TRBV13	-	TRBJ1-1	CASIRARNTEAFF
TRBV5-5	-	TRBJ2-2	CASSLEVGYTGELFF
TRBV7-9	few	TRBJ2-3	CASSPGLAGVSDTQYF
TRBV6-4	few	TRBJ2-1	CASSVLAGYYNEQFF
TRBV13	-	TRBJ1-1	CASSKRGGQGFAEAFF
TRBV29-1	-	TRBJ1-2	CSVQPQGDNYGYTF
TRBV25-1	many	TRBJ2-7	CASSLARGTYEQYF
TRBV7-9	-	TRBJ2-5	CASSLADSLYGTQYF
TRBV2	once	TRBJ2-1	CASRPGPNPVSEQFF
TRBV5-1	many	TRBJ2-5	CASSHGQGAAQETQYF
TRBV10-3	-	TRBJ2-3	CAISVSQVGTDTQYF
TRBV5-1	-	TRBJ2-5	CASSPLAGRAEETQYF
TRBV19	few	TRBJ1-1	CASKTGGTEAFF
TRBV27	-	TRBJ1-2	CASSSDRRFYGYTF
TRBV29-1	few	TRBJ1-1	CSVGDTGMNTEAFF
TRBV30	many	TRBJ2-3	CAWSVSSDTQYF
TRBV9	few	TRBJ2-1	CASSTASQQFF
TRBV29-1	few	TRBJ2-3	CSVGKLAGGLATDTQYF
TRBV12-3/TRBV12-4	-	TRBJ2-7	CASSPGTTLGLPRREQYF
TRBV10-3	-	TRBJ2-7	CAISNRDRGVGGEQYF
TRBV4-3	few	TRBJ2-2	CASSPYGNTGELFF
TRBV7-9	few	TRBJ2-7	CASSLVGAGFASYEQYF
TRBV5-1	-	TRBJ2-5	CASSLLRGQETQYF
TRBV13	many	TRBJ2-7	CASSLAGTSGKEQYF
TRBV5-1	few	TRBJ1-1	CASSPLQGRNTEAFF
TRBV4-2	few	TRBJ2-1	CASSQDHAGVQNEQFF
TRBV20-1	-	TRBJ2-7	CSARAAPVVSSYEQYF
TRBV5-1	-	TRBJ2-5	CASSLELAGVARTQYF
TRBV10-3	-	TRBJ2-7	CAISDWRRYEQYF
TRBV11-3	-	TRBJ2-2	CASSSPVRGHTGELFF
TRBV12-3/TRBV12-4	-	TRBJ2-2	CASSLSVTGELFF
TRBV2	-	TRBJ1-5	CASSEAPGLRNQPQHF
TRBV28	-	TRBJ1-6	CASSRSGTDNSPLHF
TRBV7-9	-	TRBJ2-1	CASSADLGQGRGDEQFF
TRBV6-1	-	TRBJ1-6	CASSEAGLSPLHF
TRBV7-3	many	TRBJ2-2	CASSPGTANTGELFF
TRBV29-1	many	TRBJ2-1	CSVVTTGTAYNEQFF
TRBV5-5	-	TRBJ2-2	CASSWRQDNTGELFF
TRBV5-1	-	TRBJ1-1	CASSLVGGSDTEAFF
TRBV2	-	TRBJ2-2	CASRQDSANTGELFF
TRBV18	-	TRBJ1-1	CASSPGRNTEAFF
TRBV7-2	-	TRBJ2-7	CASSFLLAGGPGGEQYF
TRBV13	-	TRBJ2-1	CASSPQEDRGYNEQFF
TRBV11-2	-	TRBJ1-1	CASSPQGRGSDTEAFF
TRBV27	-	TRBJ1-3	CASSPWTGEQGTIYF
TRBV7-6	-	TRBJ2-5	CASSSWTRIETQYF